The source of this TCR beta chain is a study of T cell responses to AZD1222 COVID-19 vaccine. A note on this clone: No antigen is known for it.

Sequencing was performed with immunoSEQ multiplex PCR; in TCRdb, only in-frame clones are kept and a portion is missing. The sample lists around 100,000 clones; 70% to 90% were seen once. The CDR3 is made up of 17 amino acids. V was clipped by 2 bases and J by 1 base, with 15 bases between them. The germline V gene has CDR1 LGHNA and CDR2 YNFKEQ. Samples with a second dose at about 4 or about 12 weeks were pooled together. Notes on the study in general: Among the donors, most were white British and more were female, and clonal diversity was possibly underestimated. The repertoires were collected only after the peak T cell response. Nearly half of spike-specific TCRs reportedly go after variant regions that carry no mutations.

Specimen: peripheral blood, collected 28 days after the second AZD1222 dose. The TCR comes from an adult who received the AZD1222 COVID-19 vaccine. V and J are TRBV4-2 and TRBJ2-1; no clear D. The CDR3 reads CASSQNLRPQSYNEQFF. CDR3 nucleotides: TGTGCCAGCAGCCAAAACTTACGGCCCCAGTCCTACAATGAGCAGTTCTTC.